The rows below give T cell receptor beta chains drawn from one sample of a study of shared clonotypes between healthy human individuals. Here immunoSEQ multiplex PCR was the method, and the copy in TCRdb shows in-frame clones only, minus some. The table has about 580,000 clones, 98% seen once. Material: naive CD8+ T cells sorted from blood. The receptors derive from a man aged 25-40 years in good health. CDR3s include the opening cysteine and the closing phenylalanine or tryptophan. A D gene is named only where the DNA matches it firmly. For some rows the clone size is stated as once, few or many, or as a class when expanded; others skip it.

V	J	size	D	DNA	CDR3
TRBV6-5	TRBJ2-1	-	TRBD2	TGTGCCAGCAGTTACGGGACTAGCGGGAAAGATGAGCAGTTCTTC	CASSYGTSGKDEQFF
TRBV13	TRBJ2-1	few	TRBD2	TGTGCCAGCAGCTTGGGACTAGCGGATTACAATGAGCAGTTCTTC	CASSLGLADYNEQFF
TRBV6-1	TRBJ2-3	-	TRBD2	TGTGCCAGCAGTGGGGACTACCGCACAGATACGCAGTATTTT	CASSGDYRTDTQYF
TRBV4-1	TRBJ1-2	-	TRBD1	TGCGCCAGCAGCCAAGAGACAGGGTATAACTATGGCTACACCTTC	CASSQETGYNYGYTF
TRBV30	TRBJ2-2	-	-	TGTGCCTGGAGTGTACTCGTAACACCCGGGGAGCTGTTTTTT	CAWSVLVTPGELFF
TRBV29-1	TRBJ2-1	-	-	TGCAGCGTTATTTGGACGTGGACCTGGGATGAGCAGTTCTTC	CSVIWTWTWDEQFF
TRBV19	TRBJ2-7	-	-	TGTGCCAGTAGTATAAAATTGAGAGGTTACGAGCAGTACTTC	CASSIKLRGYEQYF
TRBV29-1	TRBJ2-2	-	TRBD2	TGCAGCGTCGGGGGACTAGCGAGGAACACCGGGGAGCTGTTTTTT	CSVGGLARNTGELFF
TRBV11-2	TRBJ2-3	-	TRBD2	TGTGCCAGCAGTGTTAGCGGGAGCATCATTGGAGATACGCAGTATTTT	CASSVSGSIIGDTQYF
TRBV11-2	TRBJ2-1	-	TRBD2	TGTGCCAGCAGCTTGGGACTAGCGGGAGGCAATGAGCAGTTCTTC	CASSLGLAGGNEQFF
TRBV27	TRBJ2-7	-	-	TGTGCCAGCAGTTTAATGGGGTTCGACGAGCAGTACTTC	CASSLMGFDEQYF
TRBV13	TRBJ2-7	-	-	TGTGCCAGCAGCCCGACCTTCGGTACACCATCCTACGAGCAGTACTTC	CASSPTFGTPSYEQYF
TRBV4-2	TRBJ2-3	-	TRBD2	TGTGCCAGCAGCTCCTCCGTCATCGGGACTACAACCACAGATACGCAGTATTTT	CASSSSVIGTTTTDTQYF
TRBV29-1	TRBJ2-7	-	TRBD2	TGCAGCGTTGTCGGGGGCTTTGAGCGGGAGAGCTCCTACGAGCAGTACTTC	CSVVGGFERESSYEQYF
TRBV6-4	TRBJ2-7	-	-	TGTGCCAGCTTCTCCGGGACCTACTTC	CASFSGTYF
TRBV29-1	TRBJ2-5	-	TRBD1	TGCAGCGTTGAAGACCGGGACAGACAAGAGACCCAGTACTTC	CSVEDRDRQETQYF
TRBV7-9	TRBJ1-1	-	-	TGTGCCAGCGGTTACACCAAGAACACTGAAGCTTTCTTT	CASGYTKNTEAFF
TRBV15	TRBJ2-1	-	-	TGTGCCACCAGCAGGGGCTTTTACAATGAGCAGTTCTTC	CATSRGFYNEQFF
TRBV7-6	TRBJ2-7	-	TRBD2	TGTGCCAGCAGCTTAGCGCGCAGCGGGGATGACTACGAGCAGTACTTC	CASSLARSGDDYEQYF
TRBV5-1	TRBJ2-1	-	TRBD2	TGCGCCAGCAGCTTGAGATGGGGAGGGCCCTACAATGAGCAGTTCTTC	CASSLRWGGPYNEQFF
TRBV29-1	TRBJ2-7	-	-	TGCAGCGTTGGGAAGGGCCTCACCTACGAGCAGTACTTC	CSVGKGLTYEQYF
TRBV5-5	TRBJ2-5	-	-	TGTGCCAGCAGCCGCCTGGACGGGGGACAGCGTCAAGAGACCCAGTACTTC	CASSRLDGGQRQETQYF
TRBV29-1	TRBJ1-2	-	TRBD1	TGCAGCGTCCTGACAGGGGGGATTTATGGCTACACCTTC	CSVLTGGIYGYTF
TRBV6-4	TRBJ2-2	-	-	TGTGCCAGCAGTGACTCGTCCAATTCGAACACCGGGGAGCTGTTTTTT	CASSDSSNSNTGELFF
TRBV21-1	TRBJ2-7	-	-	TGTGCCCAGACAAAGAGGATTCACGAGCAGTACTTC	CAQTKRIHEQYF
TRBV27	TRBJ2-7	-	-	TGTGCCAGCAGGACAGGGATCGGGGGGTCGTGGTACTTC	CASRTGIGGSWYF
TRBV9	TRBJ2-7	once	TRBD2	TGTGCCAGCAGCCCTGTAGCGGGAGGAAGAGAGCAGTACTTC	CASSPVAGGREQYF
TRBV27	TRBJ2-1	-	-	TGTGCCAGCAGTCTAGGGGGCAATGAGCAGTTCTTC	CASSLGGNEQFF
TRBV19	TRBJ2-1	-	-	TGTGCCAGTGAGCAGGGATACAATGAGCAGTTCTTC	CASEQGYNEQFF
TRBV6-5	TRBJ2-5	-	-	TGTGCCAGCAGTTACGTCGGGGGACCTGTGGAGACCCAGTACTTC	CASSYVGGPVETQYF
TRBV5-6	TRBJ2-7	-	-	TGTGCCAGCAGCTTGACACCGACCTACGAGCAGTACTTC	CASSLTPTYEQYF
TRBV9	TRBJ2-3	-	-	TGTGCCAGCAGCGTAGACCGGGGGACGCAGTATTTT	CASSVDRGTQYF
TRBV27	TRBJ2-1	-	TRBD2	TGTGCCAGCAGTTTAAGGAGCGGGAGGACCGTAGTATACAATGAGCAGTTCTTC	CASSLRSGRTVVYNEQFF
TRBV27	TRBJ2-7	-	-	TGTGCCAGCAGTTTAAAGGGTCCCATTTACGAGCAGTACTTC	CASSLKGPIYEQYF
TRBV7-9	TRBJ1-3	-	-	TGTGCCAGCAGCGGCGGCACCATATATTTT	CASSGGTIYF
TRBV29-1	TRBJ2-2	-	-	TGCAGCTCACAGGAAAACCCCGGGGAGCTGTTTTTT	CSSQENPGELFF
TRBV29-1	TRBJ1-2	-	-	TGCAGCGTTGTTTTGACAGAAAACTATGGCTACACCTTC	CSVVLTENYGYTF
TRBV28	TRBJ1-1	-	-	TGTGCCAGCAGATCCCCGGTGATGAACACTGAAGCTTTCTTT	CASRSPVMNTEAFF
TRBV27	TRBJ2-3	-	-	TGTGCCAGCAGTTTAGGGGGACGGAGCACAGATACGCAGTATTTT	CASSLGGRSTDTQYF
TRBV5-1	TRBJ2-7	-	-	TGCGCCAGCAGTCTGGGCAGGGAATACGAGCAGTACTTC	CASSLGREYEQYF
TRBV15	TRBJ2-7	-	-	TGTGCCACCAGCTGGAGCCGGGACGGGACTCCCTACGAGCAGTACTTC	CATSWSRDGTPYEQYF
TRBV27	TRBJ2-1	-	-	TGTGCCAGCAGTTCCCTAGACAGGAAGCAGTTCTTC	CASSSLDRKQFF
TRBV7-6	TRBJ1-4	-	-	TGTGCCAGCAGCTTAGAAGAGCAGCCTAATGAAAAACTGTTTTTT	CASSLEEQPNEKLFF
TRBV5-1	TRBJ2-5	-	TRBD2	TGCGCCAGCAGCGTATTAGCGGGAGGGCTCGAGGAGACCCAGTACTTC	CASSVLAGGLEETQYF
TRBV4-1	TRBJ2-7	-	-	TGCGCCAGCAGCCTAGATCAAACCGCCGAGCAGTACTTC	CASSLDQTAEQYF
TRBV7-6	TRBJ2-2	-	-	TGTGCCAGCAGCTTAGAAGAAGGCCCCGGGGAGCTGTTTTTT	CASSLEEGPGELFF
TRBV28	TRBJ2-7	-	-	TGTGCCAGCAGTTCGGTAACTCCCGGTAGGATATACGAGCAGTACTTC	CASSSVTPGRIYEQYF
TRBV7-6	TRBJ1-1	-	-	TGTGCCAGCAGCTTAGAGTTTGGACTAGCTTATGAAGCTTTCTTT	CASSLEFGLAYEAFF
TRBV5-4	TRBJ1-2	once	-	TGTGCCAGCAGCCAGGACAAGAACTATGGCTACACCTTC	CASSQDKNYGYTF
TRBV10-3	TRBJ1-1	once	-	TGTGCCATCAGGGGGGACCGTGAAGCTTTCTTT	CAIRGDREAFF
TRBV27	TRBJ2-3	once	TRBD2	TGTGCCAGCAGTCCCCTAGTTATGAGGGAGGGAACGGATACGCAGTATTTT	CASSPLVMREGTDTQYF
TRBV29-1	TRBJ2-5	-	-	TGCAGCGTCCCATTCGCCCAAGAGACCCAGTACTTC	CSVPFAQETQYF
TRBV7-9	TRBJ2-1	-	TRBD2	TGTGCCAGCAGCGGACTAGCGGCCATGCAGTTCTTC	CASSGLAAMQFF